This entry describes one TCR beta chain. It was with unique molecular identifiers that the TCRbeta library was prepared. From the PCR reads, TCRdb called clonotypes with MiXCR, one entry per CDR3 protein. The data show nearly 550,000 distinct CDR3 sequences, about 18% seen once. In germline, CDR1 is GTSNPN, CDR2 SVGIG (reference sequence). The V end lost 4 bases, the J end lost 8 bases, and 17 bases lay between the germline ends. The CDR3 has 13 amino acids. This specimen comes from a study of T-cell reconstitution after alpha-beta-depleted transplantation in children. The TCR sequence derives from a human donor who donated a stem cell graft to a child with acute lymphoblastic leukemia. The material was PBMCs from the stem cell graft donor, obtained from the stem cell graft. The chain recombines TRBV30 with TRBJ1-2, with D unclear. The CDR3 DNA follows: TGTGCCTGGATAGAGTTGGCCCTCGGGGGCTACACCTTC. Its translation is CAWIELALGGYTF.